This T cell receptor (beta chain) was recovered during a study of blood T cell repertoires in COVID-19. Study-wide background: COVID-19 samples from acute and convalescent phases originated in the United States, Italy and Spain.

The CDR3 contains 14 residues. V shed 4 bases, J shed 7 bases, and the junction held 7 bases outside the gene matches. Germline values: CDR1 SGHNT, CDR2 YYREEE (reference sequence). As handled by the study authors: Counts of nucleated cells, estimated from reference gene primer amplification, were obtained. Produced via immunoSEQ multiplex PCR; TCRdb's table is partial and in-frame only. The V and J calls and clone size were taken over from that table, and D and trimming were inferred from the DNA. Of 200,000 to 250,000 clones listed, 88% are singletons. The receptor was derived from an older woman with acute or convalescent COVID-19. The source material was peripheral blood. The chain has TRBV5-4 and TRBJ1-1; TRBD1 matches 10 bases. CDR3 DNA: TGTGCCAGCAGCCTGCCAGGACAGGGGGTTGAAGCTTTCTTT. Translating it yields CASSLPGQGVEAFF. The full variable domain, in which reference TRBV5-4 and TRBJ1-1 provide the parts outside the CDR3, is ETGVTQSPTHLIKTRGQQVTLRCSSQSGHNTVSWYQQALGQGPQFIFQYYREEENGRGNFPPRFSGLQFPNYSSELNVNALELDDSALYLCASSLPGQGVEAFFGQGTRLTVV.